A selection of T cell receptor beta chains follows, all from one sample in a study of OX40 agonist ivuxolimab in advanced cancers. Assay used: immunoSEQ multiplex PCR; TCRdb lists only in-frame clones, some missing. The repertoire consists of about 150,000 clones, with roughly 91% occurring once and the leading ten covering approximately 0.99%. The sequencing here drew on CD4+ or CD8+ T cells sorted from blood, taken in a trial of the OX40 agonist ivuxolimab. These receptors were collected from an adult with an advanced solid tumor such as melanoma, head and neck, liver or kidney cancer. Each CDR3 is given with its conserved first and last residue. D genes are given only for firm matches. The size of a clone is reported for some rows only, either as once, few or many, or as a class for expanded clones.

clone_size d_call j_call v_call cdr3_aa cdr3_nt
- - TRBJ1-1 TRBV5-1 CASSSQGVTEAFF TGCGCCAGCAGCTCACAGGGAGTCACTGAAGCTTTCTTT
- TRBD1 TRBJ1-6 TRBV5-4 CASSWGTARDSPLHF TGTGCCAGCAGCTGGGGGACAGCGCGGGATTCACCCCTCCACTTT
- - TRBJ1-1 TRBV5-4 CASSNRARGTEAFF TGTGCCAGCAGCAACAGGGCCAGGGGCACTGAAGCTTTCTTT
- - TRBJ1-6 TRBV4-1 CASSQETPPRGSLHF TGCGCCAGCAGCCAAGAAACCCCCCCCCGTGGATCCCTCCACTTT
- - TRBJ2-3 TRBV7-2 CASREGGGTDTQYF TGTGCCAGCAGGGAGGGGGGGGGCACAGATACGCAGTATTTT
- TRBD1 TRBJ2-1 TRBV25-1 CASSEWDRGYNEQFF TGTGCCAGCAGTGAATGGGACAGGGGCTACAATGAGCAGTTCTTC
- - TRBJ1-5 TRBV15 CATSRDRNVQPQHF TGTGCCACCAGCAGAGATAGAAACGTGCAGCCCCAGCATTTT
- TRBD1 TRBJ1-3 TRBV6-1 CASNPQGSSGNTIYF TGTGCCAGCAACCCACAGGGGAGCTCTGGAAACACCATATATTTT
- - TRBJ1-3 TRBV28 CASSFRTHSGNTIYF TGTGCCAGCAGTTTTAGGACCCACTCTGGAAACACCATATATTTT
- - TRBJ2-7 TRBV2 CASSAQGYEQYF TGTGCCAGCAGTGCACAGGGCTACGAGCAGTACTTC
- TRBD2 TRBJ2-3 TRBV6-5 CASSFHREAQGDTQYF TGTGCCAGCAGTTTCCACCGGGAGGCCCAAGGGGATACGCAGTATTTT
- - TRBJ2-1 TRBV4-1 CASSQVRDIFNEQFF TGCGCCAGCAGCCAAGTCCGAGACATATTCAATGAGCAGTTCTTC
- TRBD1 TRBJ1-5 TRBV6-5 CASSYDRGNQPQHF TGTGCCAGCAGTTATGACAGGGGCAATCAGCCCCAGCATTTT
once - TRBJ1-6 TRBV6-1 CASRYSASYNSPLHF TGTGCCAGCAGGTACAGTGCGTCCTATAATTCACCCCTCCACTTT
- TRBD2 TRBJ2-7 TRBV10-3 CAISEGTSGSYEQYF TGTGCCATCAGTGAGGGGACTAGCGGGTCCTACGAGCAGTACTTC
- - TRBJ2-3 TRBV7-3 CASSPAPGGTNTQYF TGTGCCAGCAGCCCCGCGCCGGGGGGCACGAATACGCAGTATTTT
- - TRBJ1-3 TRBV6-5 CASSYLAGSGNTIYF TGTGCCAGCAGTTACCTTGCTGGGTCGGGAAACACCATATATTTT
- - TRBJ1-5 TRBV7-8 CASSLERTSNQPQHF TGTGCCAGCAGCTTAGAGAGGACTAGCAATCAGCCCCAGCATTTT
- - TRBJ1-5 TRBV4-2 CASTLHDSNSNQPQHF TGTGCCAGCACCCTTCATGACAGCAATAGCAATCAGCCCCAGCATTTT
- - TRBJ2-1 TRBV12-5 CASGTTPYEQFF TGTGCTAGTGGCACCACCCCCTATGAGCAGTTCTTC
few - TRBJ2-5 TRBV4-3 CASSQGIRWRAEPQETQYF TGCGCCAGCAGCCAAGGTATAAGATGGCGAGCGGAGCCGCAAGAGACCCAGTACTTC
- - TRBJ1-2 TRBV7-2 CASSSTRGRTANYGYTF TGTGCCAGCAGCTCGACCCGCGGACGGACCGCTAACTATGGCTACACCTTC
- - TRBJ1-4 TRBV19 CASSARQSLFF TGTGCCAGTAGTGCCCGACAGTCTCTGTTTTTT
- - TRBJ1-5 TRBV11-2 CASSPTGFNQPQHF TGTGCCAGCAGCCCCACCGGGTTCAATCAGCCCCAGCATTTT
- TRBD2 TRBJ2-7 TRBV7-2 CASSFAGVNEQYF TGTGCCAGCAGCTTCGCGGGAGTCAACGAGCAGTACTTC
- - TRBJ2-1 TRBV7-2 CASSFYDEQFF TGTGCCAGCAGCTTTTACGATGAGCAGTTCTTC
- TRBD2 TRBJ2-5 TRBV11-2 CASSLVYPTSGKETQYF TGTGCCAGCAGCTTAGTTTATCCGACTAGCGGTAAAGAGACCCAGTACTTC
- - TRBJ1-2 TRBV6-6 CASSRGYGYTF TGTGCCAGCAGCCGAGGCTATGGCTACACCTTC
- TRBD1 TRBJ1-2 TRBV7-2 CASSLVTGGTYGYTF TGTGCCAGCAGCTTAGTCACAGGGGGTACCTATGGCTACACCTTC
- - TRBJ2-1 TRBV2 CASTPDHRVHEQFF TGTGCCAGCACCCCCGATCACAGGGTCCATGAGCAGTTCTTC
- - TRBJ2-7 TRBV7-3 CASSLNRGPYEQYF TGTGCCAGCAGCTTAAATAGGGGACCCTACGAGCAGTACTTC
- TRBD1 TRBJ2-7 TRBV6-6 CASSYAQGVHEQYF TGTGCCAGCAGTTACGCGCAGGGGGTCCACGAGCAGTACTTC
- - TRBJ1-2 TRBV11-2 CASSLGRYSINYGYTF TGTGCCAGCAGCTTAGGGAGGTACAGTATTAACTATGGCTACACCTTC
- - TRBJ2-2 TRBV28 CASSSDNGELFF TGTGCCAGCAGTTCGGACAACGGGGAGCTGTTTTTT
- - TRBJ1-2 TRBV4-3 CASSQDHRGLYGYTF TGCGCCAGCAGCCAAGATCATAGGGGCCTCTATGGCTACACCTTC
- TRBD1 TRBJ2-1 TRBV5-1 CASSLEGQTHYNEQFF TGCGCCAGCAGCTTGGAGGGACAGACTCACTACAATGAGCAGTTCTTC
- TRBD2 TRBJ2-7 TRBV6-6 CASSSPSGGSYEQYF TGTGCCAGCAGTTCCCCTAGCGGGGGCTCCTACGAGCAGTACTTC
- TRBD2 TRBJ2-4 TRBV7-3 CASSLGTSGAKNIQYF TGTGCCAGCAGCTTAGGGACTAGCGGGGCCAAAAACATTCAGTACTTC
once - TRBJ2-3 TRBV7-6 CASSLLPGTQYF TGTGCCAGCAGCCTACTCCCGGGTACGCAGTATTTT
- TRBD2 TRBJ2-5 TRBV28 CASSLATPPGLALETQYF TGTGCCAGCAGTCTGGCCACACCACCGGGACTAGCGCTGGAGACCCAGTACTTC
- - TRBJ2-5 TRBV6-6 CASSPAGAGETQYF TGTGCCAGCAGCCCGGCGGGGGCGGGGGAGACCCAGTACTTC
- - TRBJ1-3 TRBV6-1 CASWGAGAGNTIYF TGTGCCAGCTGGGGGGCAGGGGCTGGAAACACCATATATTTT
- - TRBJ1-1 TRBV6-6 CASMGGDTEAFF TGTGCCAGCATGGGGGGCGACACTGAAGCTTTCTTT
- - TRBJ1-2 TRBV14 CASSQAQGMANYGYTF TGTGCCAGCAGCCAAGCCCAGGGGATGGCTAACTATGGCTACACCTTC
few - TRBJ1-1 TRBV6-5 CASSRRRREEAFF TGTGCCAGCAGCCGGAGACGGAGGGAAGAAGCTTTCTTT
- - TRBJ1-5 TRBV28 CASSPSYQGPQHF TGTGCCAGCAGTCCCTCCTATCAGGGCCCCCAGCATTTT
- - TRBJ1-2 TRBV7-2 CASSLEGRGALNYGYTF TGTGCCAGCAGCTTAGAGGGACGGGGGGCCCTTAACTATGGCTACACCTTC
- TRBD1 TRBJ1-2 TRBV19 CASRDHGTGGESGYTF TGTGCCAGTAGGGACCACGGGACAGGGGGCGAGAGTGGCTACACCTTC
few - TRBJ1-6 TRBV6-5 CASSPTRQWETLHF TGTGCCAGCAGTCCCACCAGACAGTGGGAAACCCTCCACTTT
- - TRBJ1-1 TRBV5-4 CASSLGGWNTEAFF TGTGCCAGCAGCTTGGGGGGGTGGAACACTGAAGCTTTCTTT
- - TRBJ1-4 TRBV19 CASSIPFPTGLKDEKLFF TGTGCCAGTAGTATTCCCTTCCCCACAGGGTTAAAGGATGAAAAACTGTTTTTT
- TRBD1 TRBJ2-7 TRBV4-3 CASSQGQGSSYEQYF TGCGCCAGCAGCCAGGGACAGGGGAGCTCCTACGAGCAGTACTTC
- TRBD1 TRBJ1-1 TRBV7-9 CASSLTGQEAFF TGTGCCAGCAGCTTGACGGGACAGGAAGCTTTCTTT
- - TRBJ1-1 TRBV25-1 CASSDNMNTEAFF TGTGCCAGCAGTGATAACATGAACACTGAAGCTTTCTTT
- TRBD2 TRBJ2-7 TRBV18 CASSPSSGKAYEQYF TGTGCCAGCTCACCCTCTAGCGGGAAAGCCTACGAGCAGTACTTC
- - TRBJ1-2 TRBV7-9 CASGRGTNYGYTF TGTGCCAGTGGGCGGGGGACTAACTATGGCTACACCTTC
- - TRBJ1-4 TRBV6-5 CASSYVGGSNEKLFF TGTGCCAGCAGTTATGTGGGGGGCTCTAATGAAAAACTGTTTTTT
- - TRBJ1-2 TRBV4-3 CASSQDPGNYGYTF TGCGCCAGCAGCCAAGATCCAGGAAACTATGGCTACACCTTC
- - TRBJ1-6 TRBV7-9 CASSLELRASGNSPLHF TGTGCCAGCAGCTTAGAGCTCAGGGCCTCGGGGAATTCACCCCTCCACTTT